Below, 21 T cell receptor beta chains from the same sample are listed, as sequenced in a study of CD4 T cells in relation to SARS-CoV-2 and coronaviruses. TCRdb's copy holds only in-frame clones and misses some; the assay was immunoSEQ multiplex PCR. This sample has 25,000 to 30,000 clones; around 67% occur once, and the top ten carry roughly 21%. CD4+ T cells from unexposed donors were obtained before the COVID-19 pandemic (2011-2018). Isolation of CD4+ T cells took place after about 9 days in culture. The antigens these receptors bind are not known. Specimen: CD4+ T cells from PBMCs, cultured in vitro. The receptor source for this set is a human donor in good health.

The rearrangement uses TRBV27 and TRBJ2-6; weak D call: TRBD2 (5 bases). Trimming pared 8 bases from V and 3 bases from J, leaving 11 bases between. The CDR3 loop spans 14 amino acids. Germline V lookup: CDR1 MNHEY, CDR2 SMNVEV (reference sequence). The CDR3 nucleotides are TGTGCCAGCCGGGAAGGGATTGGGGCCAACGTCCTGACTTTC. This sequence encodes CASREGIGANVLTF.

The gene calls are TRBV4-1 and TRBJ2-7; 11 nucleotides line up with TRBD2. This CDR3 is 18 amino acids long. Germline CDR1 is MGHRA and CDR2 is YSYEKL. V lost 0 bases to trimming and J lost 2 bases; unmatched junction nucleotides: 9. The CDR3: CASSQEPLVAGGPYEQYF. CDR3 coding DNA: TGCGCCAGCAGCCAAGAACCCCTGGTAGCGGGAGGGCCCTACGAGCAGTACTTC.

The chain recombines TRBV27 with TRBJ2-1; 14 bases agree with TRBD2. The CDR3 covers 15 residues. V lost 3 bases, J lost 8 bases, and 3 bases stayed unmatched. Per the germline V gene, CDR1 is MNHEY and CDR2 is SMNVEV (reference sequence). The CDR3 DNA reads as TGTGCCAGCAGTTTGGGGACTAGCGGGAGATATGAGCAGTTCTTC. Translated, it gives CASSLGTSGRYEQFF.

The V gene is TRBV7-9, the J gene TRBJ1-2; D perhaps matches TRBD1 (5 bases). The V gene's germline CDR1 is SEHNR and CDR2 FQNEAQ (reference sequence). Trimming left V 3 bases short and J 6 bases short, with 11 bases between. This CDR3 is 13 amino acids long. The CDR3 DNA sequence: TGTGCCAGCAGCTTCGAAGGGGAGCATGGCTACACCTTC. Translating gives CASSFEGEHGYTF.

The chain combines TRBV7-8 with TRBJ2-7, with D uncertain. CDR1 SGHVS and CDR2 FQNEAQ come from the germline V gene. This CDR3 has 12 amino acids. Trimming pared 5 bases from V and 2 bases from J, leaving 7 bases between. CDR3 region: CASSQTTYEQYF. In nucleotides, the CDR3 is TGTGCCAGCAGCCAAACTACCTACGAGCAGTACTTC.

The CDR3 nucleotides are TGTGCCAGCACCGAGGTCGCTGGGGAACCCCTCCACTTT. Its protein product is CASTEVAGEPLHF. The chain combines TRBV12-3 or TRBV12-4 with TRBJ1-6; the D is unclear. Trimming removed 7 bases from V and 12 bases from J, with 16 bases in between. This CDR3 spans 13 amino acids.

The gene calls are TRBV4-2 and TRBJ1-1, with D hard to call. V gave up 2 bases and J gave up 0 bases, with 16 bases separating them. The CDR3 contains 17 residues. Germline CDR1 is LGHNA and CDR2 is YNFKEQ. CDR3 nucleotide sequence: TGTGCCAGCAGCCAACGCGGCTTCCAGGCTATGAACACTGAAGCTTTCTTT. Amino acids: CASSQRGFQAMNTEAFF.

The rearrangement links TRBV2 to TRBJ1-5, with D uncertain. Germline V gives CDR1 SNHLY, CDR2 FYNNEI. Trimming shortened V by 7 bases and J by 1 base, and 11 bases separated the two germline ends. There are 14 residues in the CDR3. As DNA, the CDR3 is TGTGCCAGCAACGGAGGCAGAAGCAATCAGCCCCAGCATTTT. It encodes CASNGGRSNQPQHF.

The CDR3 DNA sequence: TGCGCCAGCAGCACGGGTCCTCGGGGAGAGACCCAGTACTTC. As protein: CASSTGPRGETQYF. J is TRBJ2-5 and V is TRBV5-1; a possible D gene is TRBD2 (5 bases). The CDR3 totals 14 residues. V gave up 4 bases and J gave up 4 bases, with 14 bases separating them. CDR1 SGHRS and CDR2 YFSETQ come from the germline V gene.

This chain joins TRBV5-1 and TRBJ2-5, with D perhaps matching TRBD1 (6 bases). Trimming left V 4 bases short and J 5 bases short, with 15 bases between. The germline V gene has CDR1 SGHRS and CDR2 YFSETQ. CDR3 length: 14 amino acids. Written as DNA, the CDR3 is TGCGCCAGCAGCCCCCGGGACACTGATGAGACCCAGTACTTC. It codes for CASSPRDTDETQYF. Combining the CDR3 with reference TRBV5-1 and TRBJ2-5 gives the whole variable domain KAGVTQTPRYLIKTRGQQVTLSCSPISGHRSVSWYQQTPGQGLQFLFEYFSETQRNKGNFPGRFSGRQFSNSRSEMNVSTLELGDSALYLCASSPRDTDETQYFGPGTRLLVL.

V and J are TRBV12-5 and TRBJ1-1; TRBD1 matches at 7 bases. This CDR3 has 16 residues. The germline V gene encodes CDR1 LGHNT and CDR2 FRNRAP. J gave up 1 base and V 6 bases, and 11 bases lay outside the gene matches. For the CDR3, the DNA is TGTGCTAGTGGCCGCACCTCAGGGGGAGGGAACACTGAAGCTTTCTTT. Translation gives CASGRTSGGGNTEAFF.

This chain joins TRBV5-5 and TRBJ2-7, with 7 bases aligning to TRBD1. The V gene end was trimmed by 2 bases and the J gene end by 3 bases; junction bases not matched to a gene: 11. The CDR3 totals 16 residues. Germline lookup yields CDR1 SGHKS and CDR2 YYEKEE (reference sequence). CDR3 region: CASSFPPGQKDYEQYF. The CDR3 region has the DNA TGTGCCAGCAGCTTCCCTCCGGGACAGAAGGACTACGAGCAGTACTTC.

This chain joins TRBV4-1 and TRBJ1-2; possibly TRBD1 for D (6 bases). V was shortened by 3 bases and J by 8 bases, with 10 bases between the two germline ends. From germline, CDR1 is MGHRA and CDR2 YSYEKL. The CDR3 has 12 residues. Here the CDR3 DNA reads TGCGCCAGCAGCCAGGAGGGGGGCGGCTACACCTTC. Translated, it gives CASSQEGGGYTF.

V usage is TRBV29-1 and J usage is TRBJ2-1, with 12 bases matching TRBD2. V lost 5 bases and J lost 6; bases outside the gene matches: 2. The germline V gene encodes CDR1 SQVTM and CDR2 ANQGSEA. The CDR3 totals 13 residues. CDR3 bases: TGCAGCGTTCGGACTAGCGGGACCAATGAGCAGTTCTTC. Its protein is CSVRTSGTNEQFF.

Judged by abundance, this clone is medium-sized. The chain carries TRBV29-1 and TRBJ1-1, with 11 positions matching TRBD1. The CDR3 covers 13 residues. Germline loops: CDR1 SQVTM, CDR2 ANQGSEA. V shed 8 bases and J 2 bases; nucleotides not matched to a gene: 4. The chain's CDR3 is CSTRTGGNTEAFF. In DNA form, the CDR3 reads TGCAGCACAAGGACAGGGGGCAACACTGAAGCTTTCTTT.

This rearrangement joins TRBV15 to TRBJ2-3; the match to TRBD1 covers 10 bases. The length of the CDR3 is 17 residues. CDR1 is LNHNV and CDR2 is YYDKDF in the germline V gene (reference sequence). V lost 0 bases, J lost 3 bases, and 6 bases stayed unmatched. The CDR3 DNA sequence: TGTGCCACCAGCAGAGACGGGACAGGGGACCCAACAGATACGCAGTATTTT. This translates into CATSRDGTGDPTDTQYF. Combining the CDR3 with reference TRBV15 and TRBJ2-3 gives the whole variable domain DAMVIQNPRYQVTQFGKPVTLSCSQTLNHNVMYWYQQKSSQAPKLLFHYYDKDFNNEADTPDNFQSRRPNTSFCFLDIRSPGLGDTAMYLCATSRDGTGDPTDTQYFGPGTRLTVL.

This clone was counted a single time. The J gene is TRBJ1-6, the V gene TRBV27, with TRBD1 identical over 10 bases. The trim removed 7 bases at V and 6 bases at J, leaving 9 bases unmatched. In germline, CDR1 is MNHEY, CDR2 SMNVEV (reference sequence). This CDR3 is 16 amino acids long. Here the CDR3 reads CASTLRGQGSNSPLHF. The CDR3 DNA reads TGTGCCAGCACCCTACGGGGACAGGGGTCTAATTCACCCCTCCACTTT.

The chain links TRBV5-5 to TRBJ2-5; D uncertain. Trimming cost V 4 bases and J 1 base, with 11 bases left between them. The germline CDR1 and CDR2 sequences are SGHKS and YYEKEE (reference sequence). The CDR3 is 14 residues long. CDR3 in DNA: TGTGCCAGCAGCCCGCCACCACCCCAAGAGACCCAGTACTTC. Residues: CASSPPPPQETQYF.

The chain joins TRBV11-2 to TRBJ2-5; D is perhaps TRBD1 (5 bases). The CDR3 contains 15 residues. Germline values: CDR1 SGHAT, CDR2 FQNNGV. The V and J ends lost 1 base and 2 bases respectively, with 11 bases between them. The CDR3 here is CASSLAWTRQETQYF. The CDR3 bases are TGTGCCAGCAGCTTAGCATGGACACGACAAGAGACCCAGTACTTC. Drawing the rest from reference TRBV11-2 and TRBJ2-5, the complete variable domain is EAGVAQSPRYKIIEKRQSVAFWCNPISGHATLYWYQQILGQGPKLLIQFQNNGVVDDSQLPKDRFSAERLKGVDSTLKIQPAKLEDSAVYLCASSLAWTRQETQYFGPGTRLLVL.

This clone was detected only once. The genes are TRBV6-6 and TRBJ1-3; a weak D match, TRBD1 (5 bases). Germline assignment: CDR1 MNHNY and CDR2 SVGAGI (reference sequence). There are 14 residues in the CDR3. Trimming left V 7 bases short and J 4 bases short, with 14 bases between. The CDR3 nucleotides are TGTGCCAGCAAGACCGGGACCGACGGAAACACCATATATTTT. Its protein is CASKTGTDGNTIYF.

The chain joins TRBV4-3 to TRBJ2-1; 7 bases align to TRBD1. The CDR3 totals 18 residues. Germline V CDR1 and CDR2: LGHNA, YSLEER. Losses at the gene ends were 2 bases for V and 4 bases for J; bases not matched to a gene: 14. The CDR3 coding sequence is TGCGCCAGCAGCCAATTTCTAGAACAGGGGACGCTTTACAATGAGCAGTTCTTC. It is translated as CASSQFLEQGTLYNEQFF.